Listed below are T cell receptor beta chains from one sample, sequenced in a study of cytomegalovirus exposure and HLA in healthy donors. Data came from immunoSEQ multiplex PCR; TCRdb stores just in-frame clones and leaves some out. The table includes 150,000 or so clones, about four fifths detected once. The sample taken for sequencing was PBMCs. All receptors derive from a man younger than 40 in good health and CMV-seropositive. CDR3s include the opening cysteine and the closing phenylalanine or tryptophan. Fields, in order: CDR3 protein, V gene.

CDR3aa: CASSPITGPYEQYF
v_gene: TRBV18

CDR3aa: CASSPFGEETQYF
v_gene: TRBV7-3

CDR3aa: CASSLPDTVSSEAFF
v_gene: TRBV5-5

CDR3aa: CASSDQGAGETQYF
v_gene: TRBV5-5

CDR3aa: CAISGAGGTSSTDTQYF
v_gene: TRBV10-3

CDR3aa: CASGRSQETQYF
v_gene: TRBV19

CDR3aa: CASSQGYRGRMETQYF
v_gene: TRBV4-1

CDR3aa: CASSLLTSSEQYF
v_gene: TRBV7-2

CDR3aa: CASSEDRDNEQFF
v_gene: TRBV2

CDR3aa: CASRISGRSSYEQYF
v_gene: TRBV6-1

CDR3aa: CASSPNPGTGRYEQYF
v_gene: TRBV28

CDR3aa: CASSFSYRANYGYTF
v_gene: TRBV7-9

CDR3aa: CASSYRAGASSGLFF
v_gene: TRBV9

CDR3aa: CASSLDPGLNTEAFF
v_gene: TRBV7-8

CDR3aa: CASSLHGGNTEAFF
v_gene: TRBV6-5

CDR3aa: CASSLGDRGLNSPLHF
v_gene: TRBV5-4

CDR3aa: CASSLVRTSYNEQFF
v_gene: TRBV27